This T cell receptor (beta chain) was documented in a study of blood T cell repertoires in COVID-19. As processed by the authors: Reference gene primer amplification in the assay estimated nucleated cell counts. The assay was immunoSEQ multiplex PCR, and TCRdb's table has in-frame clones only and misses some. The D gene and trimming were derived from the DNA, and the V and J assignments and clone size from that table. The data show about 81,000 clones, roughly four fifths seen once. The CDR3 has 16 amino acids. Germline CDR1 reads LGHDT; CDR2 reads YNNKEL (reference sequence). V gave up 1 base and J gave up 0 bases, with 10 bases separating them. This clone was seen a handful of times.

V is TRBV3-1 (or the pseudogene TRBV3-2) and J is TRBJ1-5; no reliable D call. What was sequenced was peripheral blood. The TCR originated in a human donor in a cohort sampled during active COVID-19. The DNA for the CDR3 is TGTGCCAGCAGCCAAGCCCCCGGGTATAGCAATCAGCCCCAGCATTTT. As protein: CASSQAPGYSNQPQHF.